Here is one TCR beta chain with its context. Its antigen is not known. The sample is drawn from a study of OX40 agonist ivuxolimab in advanced cancers. Turning to the study itself: Subjects had a mean age of about 65 years, with a range of about 23 to 79; just over 80% were male. Therapy given before enrollment (anti-PD-1, anti-PD-L1 or anti-CTLA-4) was allowed, and around 40% had some. Points from the study as a whole: The work left the antigen specificity of expanded peripheral T cells undetermined. Low clonal expansion, among the lowest seen, marked partial responders at 0.1-3.0 mg/kg.

Germline trimming cut 8 bases from V and 4 bases from J; bases unmatched to any gene: 11. CDR1 GTSNPN and CDR2 SVGIG come from the germline V gene (reference sequence). CDR3 length: 14 residues. Sequencing was performed with immunoSEQ multiplex PCR; in TCRdb, only in-frame clones are kept and a portion is missing. The sample has tens of thousands of clones, roughly 80% seen once. This TCR was recovered from an adult with an advanced solid tumor such as melanoma, head and neck, liver or kidney cancer. This rearrangement joins TRBV30 to TRBJ1-2; 9 positions agree with TRBD1. Sequenced material: CD4+ or CD8+ T cells sorted from blood, taken in a trial of the OX40 agonist ivuxolimab. CDR3 protein: CADQPTGGSYGYTF. The CDR3 coding sequence is TGTGCCGACCAACCAACAGGGGGCAGCTATGGCTACACCTTC. Combining the CDR3 with reference TRBV30 and TRBJ1-2 gives the whole variable domain SQTIHQWPATLVQPVGSPLSLECTVEGTSNPNLYWYRQAAGRGLQLLFYSVGIGQISSEVPQNLSASRPQDRQFILSSKKLLLSDSGFYLCADQPTGGSYGYTFGSGTRLTVV.